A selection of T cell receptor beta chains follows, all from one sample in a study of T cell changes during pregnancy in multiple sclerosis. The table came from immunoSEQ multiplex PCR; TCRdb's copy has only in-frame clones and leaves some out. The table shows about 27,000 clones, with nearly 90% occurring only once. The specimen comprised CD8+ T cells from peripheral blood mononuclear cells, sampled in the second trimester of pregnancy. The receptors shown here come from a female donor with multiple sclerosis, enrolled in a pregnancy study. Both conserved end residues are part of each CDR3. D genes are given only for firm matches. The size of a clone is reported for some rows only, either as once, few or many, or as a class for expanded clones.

TGTGCCAGCAGTCTTCTCCCTAGCTCCTACAATGAGCAGTTCTTC | CASSLLPSSYNEQFF | - | TRBJ2-1 | - | TRBV27
TGTGCCAGCAGTCTCGGACAGTCTATATACAATGAGCAGTTCTTC | CASSLGQSIYNEQFF | - | TRBJ2-1 | - | TRBV28
TGCGCCAGCAGCCAAGTGGCCAGGGGGGAGATCGAGCAGTACTTC | CASSQVARGEIEQYF | - | TRBJ2-7 | - | TRBV4-1
TGTGCCAGCAGTCCCCTAGCGGGGGACACCTACGAGCAGTACTTC | CASSPLAGDTYEQYF | TRBD2 | TRBJ2-7 | - | TRBV6-1
TGTGCCAGTAGTGCCCAGGGGGGTAGCAATCAGCCCCAGCATTTT | CASSAQGGSNQPQHF | TRBD1 | TRBJ1-5 | - | TRBV19
TGTGCCAGCAGCTTGGCAGGTCCAGAGACCCAGTACTTC | CASSLAGPETQYF | - | TRBJ2-5 | - | TRBV5-6
TGTGCCAGCAGCTTAAGGAGGACTAGCGGGAGTCCCGACGAGCAGTACTTC | CASSLRRTSGSPDEQYF | TRBD2 | TRBJ2-7 | - | TRBV7-9
TGTGCCAGCAGTCCGGGCGCAGGGTATGACACTGAAGCTTTCTTT | CASSPGAGYDTEAFF | - | TRBJ1-1 | - | TRBV6-5
TGTGCCAGCAGTTACGTGGTGGGCGCTGAAGCTTTCTTT | CASSYVVGAEAFF | - | TRBJ1-1 | - | TRBV6-5
TGTGCCAGTCAGGGGGAAACAAGCTCCTACAATGAGCAGTTCTTC | CASQGETSSYNEQFF | TRBD1 | TRBJ2-1 | few | TRBV5-4
TGTGCCAGCAGCTCGGGGTGGGGGGGAGGTCAGCCCCAGCATTTT | CASSSGWGGGQPQHF | - | TRBJ1-5 | - | TRBV11-2
TGTGCCAGCAGCGTACAGGAATACACCGGGGAGCTGTTTTTT | CASSVQEYTGELFF | - | TRBJ2-2 | - | TRBV7-6
TGTGCCAGCAGCTTAGGCCCTCGACAGGGCCCCTACGAGCAGTACTTC | CASSLGPRQGPYEQYF | TRBD1 | TRBJ2-7 | - | TRBV7-2
TGTGCCAGCAAAGAGGACAGGGGGACTGAAGCTTTCTTT | CASKEDRGTEAFF | TRBD1 | TRBJ1-1 | - | TRBV25-1
TGTGCCAGCAGTGAACCATGGGGAACTAGCGGGAGCTACGAGCAGTACTTC | CASSEPWGTSGSYEQYF | TRBD2 | TRBJ2-7 | - | TRBV6-1
TGCGCCAGCAGCCAAGAGCGGCGGGAGGGTCCCTACGAGCAGTACTTC | CASSQERREGPYEQYF | TRBD2 | TRBJ2-7 | - | TRBV4-3
TGTGCCAGCAGCGTATTCGGGGGACGCACAGATACGCAGTATTTT | CASSVFGGRTDTQYF | - | TRBJ2-3 | - | TRBV9
TGTGCCAGCAGCGCACCCCGATCGGGTGAGCAGTTCTTC | CASSAPRSGEQFF | - | TRBJ2-1 | - | TRBV7-8
TGTGCCAGTAGTATAGAACTAGCGGGAGGGCCCGGGGAGACCCAGTACTTC | CASSIELAGGPGETQYF | TRBD2 | TRBJ2-5 | - | TRBV19
TGTGCCAGTAGTTGGTCGACAACGAACACCGGGGAGCTGTTTTTT | CASSWSTTNTGELFF | - | TRBJ2-2 | - | TRBV19
TGTGCCACCAGCAGCCCGGGACAGGGAACATACGAGCAGTACTTC | CATSSPGQGTYEQYF | TRBD1 | TRBJ2-7 | few | TRBV15
TGCGCCAGCAACGGAGACCTAGGGTCCGACTACACAGATACGCAGTATTTT | CASNGDLGSDYTDTQYF | - | TRBJ2-3 | - | TRBV4-1
TGTGCCATCAGTCCTACCGCCGGGACTAGCGGCTACGAGCAGTACTTC | CAISPTAGTSGYEQYF | TRBD2 | TRBJ2-7 | - | TRBV10-3
TGCGCCAGCAGCCAAGTCTCTGGGAGCTCCTACAATGAGCAGTTCTTC | CASSQVSGSSYNEQFF | - | TRBJ2-1 | - | TRBV4-1
TGTGCCAGCACCAGTCCGACAGGGGAGCCTGAAGCTTTCTTT | CASTSPTGEPEAFF | TRBD1 | TRBJ1-1 | - | TRBV28
TGTGCCAGCAGCTTGGACTCAGGAAACACCGGGGAGCTGTTTTTT | CASSLDSGNTGELFF | - | TRBJ2-2 | few | TRBV5-4
TGCGCCAGCAGCCAGGACAGCCGGAGCTCCTACGAGCAGTGCTTC | CASSQDSRSSYEQCF | - | TRBJ2-7 | - | TRBV4-1
TGTGCCAGCAGTTTTACGGGGACAGAACAAGAGACCCAGTACTTC | CASSFTGTEQETQYF | TRBD1 | TRBJ2-5 | - | TRBV28
TGTGCCAGTAGTCCAGGGACAGATACGCAGTATTTT | CASSPGTDTQYF | - | TRBJ2-3 | - | TRBV19
TGTGCCAGCGTACAGGGATTAGGGGATTCCTACGAGCAGTACTTC | CASVQGLGDSYEQYF | - | TRBJ2-7 | - | TRBV28
TGTGCCAGCAGTGCCGGACTAGCGGGAATGAATGAGCAGTTCTTC | CASSAGLAGMNEQFF | TRBD2 | TRBJ2-1 | - | TRBV27
TGCAGCGTTGACCGGGACAGGGGCTACAATGAGCAGTTCTTC | CSVDRDRGYNEQFF | TRBD1 | TRBJ2-1 | - | TRBV29-1
TGCGCCAGCAGCCAAGATGAGGGAGGGCCCTACGAGCAGTACTTC | CASSQDEGGPYEQYF | TRBD2 | TRBJ2-7 | - | TRBV4-3
TGCAGTGCTAGTCTTGATACGCAGTATTTT | CSASLDTQYF | - | TRBJ2-3 | - | TRBV20-1
TGTGCCAGCAGCCTGAGTAACAATGAGCAGTTCTTC | CASSLSNNEQFF | - | TRBJ2-1 | - | TRBV7-6
TGTGCCAGCACCTTATCGGACAGTAACTATGGCTACACCTTC | CASTLSDSNYGYTF | - | TRBJ1-2 | - | TRBV5-5
TGTGCCAGCAGTTTACCAGGGGGCTTCTATGGCTACACCTTC | CASSLPGGFYGYTF | TRBD1 | TRBJ1-2 | - | TRBV28
TGCGCCAGCAGTCAATTTCTTTATCAGGACAGTCATAATTCACCCCTCCACTTT | CASSQFLYQDSHNSPLHF | - | TRBJ1-6 | - | TRBV23-1
TGTGCCAGCAGCCAACCCCCCGGGACTAGCGGGTACAATGAGCAGTTCTTC | CASSQPPGTSGYNEQFF | TRBD2 | TRBJ2-1 | - | TRBV14
TGTGCCAGCCGTTGGGAAGGGGCGTTCACTGAAGCTTTCTTT | CASRWEGAFTEAFF | - | TRBJ1-1 | - | TRBV28
TGTGCCAGCAGCTCACTTGCCCGACAGGGCAATCAGCCCCAGCATTTT | CASSSLARQGNQPQHF | - | TRBJ1-5 | - | TRBV7-8
TGTGCCAGCACCCAGACCAGACTAGCGTTGAATTACAATGAGCAGTTCTTC | CASTQTRLALNYNEQFF | TRBD2 | TRBJ2-1 | - | TRBV7-9
TGTGCCACCAGCCGTAGGCTAGCGGGCCTTCAGGATGAGCAGTTCTTC | CATSRRLAGLQDEQFF | TRBD2 | TRBJ2-1 | - | TRBV15
TGTGCCAGCAGCCAAGGGACTCAATCCTACGAGCAGTACTTC | CASSQGTQSYEQYF | - | TRBJ2-7 | - | TRBV2
TGTGCCAGCAGACGACTAGCGGGTCAAAATCGAGAGCAGTTCTTC | CASRRLAGQNREQFF | TRBD2 | TRBJ2-1 | - | TRBV7-9
TGTGCCACGCACCCCGAGACAGGGACCAATGAGCAGTTCTTC | CATHPETGTNEQFF | TRBD1 | TRBJ2-1 | - | TRBV10-3
TGTGCCAGCAGTTCCACTCGACAGGACAGGGGGCCCTACGAGCAGTACTTC | CASSSTRQDRGPYEQYF | TRBD1 | TRBJ2-7 | - | TRBV28